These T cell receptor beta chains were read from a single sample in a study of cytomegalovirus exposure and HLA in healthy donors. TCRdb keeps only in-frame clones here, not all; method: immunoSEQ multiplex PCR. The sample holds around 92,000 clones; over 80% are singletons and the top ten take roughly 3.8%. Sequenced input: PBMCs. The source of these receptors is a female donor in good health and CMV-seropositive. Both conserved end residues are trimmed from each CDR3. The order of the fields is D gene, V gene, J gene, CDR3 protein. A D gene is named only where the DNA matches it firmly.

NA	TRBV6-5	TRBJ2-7	ASGGTDYEQY
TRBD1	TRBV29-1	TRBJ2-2	SVEKTGGVTGELF
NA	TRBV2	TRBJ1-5	SSSDRTGANQPQH
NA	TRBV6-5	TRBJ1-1	ASSSTHWGGATEAF
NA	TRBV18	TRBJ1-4	ASSFGTTNEKLF
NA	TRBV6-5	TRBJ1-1	ASSYSSNTEAF
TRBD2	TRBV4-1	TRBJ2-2	ASSQPGGGIAGGELF
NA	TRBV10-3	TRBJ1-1	AIRTTGLNTEAF
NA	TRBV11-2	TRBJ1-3	ASSLGSANSGNTIY
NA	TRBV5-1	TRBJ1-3	ASSAVGNSGNTIY
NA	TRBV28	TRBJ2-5	ASRSGPETQY
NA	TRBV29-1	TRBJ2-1	SVGSAPGEQF
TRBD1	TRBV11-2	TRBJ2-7	ASSDRDREPGEQY